One sample yielded the 24 T cell receptor beta chains listed below, sequenced in a study of regulatory T cells in long-lasting Graves disease. Combining iRepertoire HTBI primers with Arm-PCR of CDR3 regions, the authors built TCR beta libraries. MiXCR was run by TCRdb on the multiplex PCR reads, yielding one entry per CDR3 protein. The sample lists hundreds of thousands of distinct CDR3 sequences, 15% to 20% occurring once. The time point: newly diagnosed GD, antithyroid drugs for less than 3 months. After RNA was extracted from PBMCs, the TCR library was made from it. This specimen consisted of peripheral blood mononuclear cells (PBMCs), obtained at new diagnosis, from a patient treated with antithyroid drugs. These receptors originate from a female donor with Graves disease.

The rearrangement uses TRBV6-1 and TRBJ1-2; D gene ambiguous. Deletions cut 6 bases from V and 2 bases from J, with 16 bases between. Germline V CDR1 and CDR2: MNHNS, SASEGT. This CDR3 is built from 15 residues. The CDR3 here is CASSGPVEGNYGYTF. Written as DNA, the CDR3 is TGTGCCAGCAGCGGGCCGGTGGAAGGGAACTATGGCTACACCTTC.

This clonotype was seen repeatedly, ten times or more. CDR3 in amino acids: CASSLGGFPTGQGYTF. CDR3 coding DNA: TGTGCCAGCAGTTTGGGGGGTTTCCCTACGGGGCAGGGCTACACCTTC. This chain uses TRBV28 with TRBJ1-2; TRBD1 is a possible D gene (5 bases). The germline V gene encodes CDR1 MDHEN and CDR2 SYDVKM. The germline V and J ends were trimmed by 3 bases and 8 bases, with 22 bases remaining between them. CDR3 length equals 16 residues.

This clonotype was seen at least ten times. The rearrangement joins TRBV27 to TRBJ1-2; 7 bases match TRBD1. Germline loops: CDR1 MNHEY, CDR2 SMNVEV (reference sequence). CDR3 size: 14 residues. V dropped 5 bases and J dropped 6; count of bases not matched to a gene: 9. This CDR3 is CASSAETGYDGYTF. CDR3 nucleotides: TGTGCCAGCAGTGCAGAGACAGGGTACGATGGCTACACCTTC.

Points on this clonotype: Since a much larger clone is just one base distant, this may be a read error. The chain is built from TRBV12-3 or TRBV12-4 and TRBJ1-1, with 9 bases that match TRBD1. There are 14 residues in the CDR3. Trimming removed 4 bases from V and 3 bases from J; junction bases left unmatched: 3. The CDR3 loop reads CASSSDRGYTEAFF. CDR3 DNA sequence: TGTGCCAGCAGTTCCGACAGGGGGTACACTGAAGCTTTCTTT.

The sample holds many counts of this clonotype. The chain links TRBV6-5 to TRBJ2-1, with 11 bases lining up with TRBD2. CDR1 is MNHEY and CDR2 is SVGAGI in the germline V gene. CDR3 length: 16 residues. The junction had 9 bases not matched to a gene; V was cut back by 4 bases and J by 7 bases. Here the CDR3 reads CASSSELAGVWNEQFF. The CDR3 DNA is TGTGCCAGCAGTTCTGAACTAGCGGGAGTTTGGAATGAGCAGTTCTTC.

The J gene is TRBJ2-1, the V gene TRBV2; 11 positions agree with TRBD2. The CDR3 spans 16 residues. Germline CDR1 SNHLY, CDR2 FYNNEI. J gave up 5 bases and V 5 bases, and 8 bases lay outside the gene matches. As DNA, the CDR3 is TGTGCCAGCAGTACCCGGGGACTAGCGGCTAACAATGAGCAGTTCTTC. Encoded protein: CASSTRGLAANNEQFF.

This clonotype was counted ten times or more. The CDR3 loop reads CASSVARGNTGELFF. Here the CDR3 DNA reads TGTGCCAGTAGTGTGGCCAGGGGAAACACCGGGGAGCTGTTTTTT. The V call is TRBV19, the J call TRBJ2-2, with D perhaps TRBD1 (6 bases). The V end lost 5 bases, the J end lost 2 bases, and 12 bases lay between the germline ends. From germline, CDR1 is LNHDA and CDR2 SQIVND (reference sequence). The CDR3 has 15 residues.

The chain employs TRBV10-2 and TRBJ2-1; 12 bases are a match to TRBD2. CDR3 length equals 17 residues. CDR1 and CDR2 (germline): WSHSY, SAAADI. Germline trimming cut 2 bases from V and 7 bases from J; bases unmatched to any gene: 9. The CDR3 nucleotides are TGCGCCAGCAGTGAGGTGGCTAGCGGGAGGGCCAAGAATGAGCAGTTCTTC. This encodes CASSEVASGRAKNEQFF.

This clonotype was counted ten times or more. V usage is TRBV5-1 and J usage is TRBJ2-3; 12 bases map to TRBD2. V shed 4 bases and J 5 bases; nucleotides not matched to a gene: 8. CDR3 length: 16 residues. The V gene's germline CDR1 is SGHRS and CDR2 YFSETQ. The chain's CDR3 is CASSPGLAGLKDTQYF. CDR3 nucleotides: TGCGCCAGCAGCCCAGGACTAGCGGGACTAAAAGATACGCAGTATTTT.

This clonotype turned up a few times. V usage is TRBV5-1 and J usage is TRBJ2-1, with 9 bases fitting TRBD1. The CDR3 has 15 amino acids. After removal of 3 bases from V and 5 bases from J, the junction contained 6 bases not matched to a gene. Germline CDR1 is SGHRS and CDR2 is YFSETQ. Here the CDR3 reads CASSSGTGSNNEQFF. CDR3 bases: TGCGCCAGCAGCTCCGGGACAGGGTCGAACAATGAGCAGTTCTTC.

The chain combines TRBV25-1 with TRBJ2-1; TRBD2 matches 9 bases. The length of the CDR3 is 17 residues. V dropped 2 bases and J dropped 5; count of bases not matched to a gene: 10. CDR1 and CDR2 (germline): MGHDK, SYGVNS. The CDR3 region is CASSEQLSGRNDNEQFF. The CDR3 DNA is TGTGCCAGCAGTGAACAGCTAAGCGGGAGGAATGACAATGAGCAGTTCTTC.

The chain carries TRBV6-1 and TRBJ1-1; TRBD1 matches 9 bases. The CDR3 loop spans 17 amino acids. The trim removed 6 bases at V and 0 bases at J, leaving 11 bases unmatched. Germline CDR1 and CDR2: MNHNS and SASEGT. In nucleotides, the CDR3 is TGTGCCAGCAGGGCAGACAGGGGGGTTGCTATGAACACTGAAGCTTTCTTT. This encodes CASRADRGVAMNTEAFF.

At least ten counts were recorded for this clonotype. The chain uses TRBV28 and TRBJ1-5; possible D gene TRBD1, 6 bases. Looked up from germline, CDR1 is MDHEN and CDR2 is SYDVKM. The CDR3 runs 12 residues. V lost 9 bases and J lost 2, with 8 bases in between. This chain's CDR3 is CARQGRNQPQHF. The CDR3 nucleotides read TGTGCCAGACAGGGTCGCAATCAGCCCCAGCATTTT.

Many counts were recorded for this clonotype. The chain is built from TRBV6-1 and TRBJ2-4, with 7 bases aligning to TRBD2. CDR3 length: 18 amino acids. J was trimmed by 0 bases and V by 1 base; bases with no gene match: 9. The germline V gene encodes CDR1 MNHNS and CDR2 SASEGT. The CDR3 loop is CASSEGAGDYLAKNIQYF. CDR3 nucleotide sequence: TGTGCCAGCAGTGAAGGGGCGGGAGACTATCTAGCCAAAAACATTCAGTACTTC.

This clonotype was recorded many times. The chain links TRBV24-1 to TRBJ2-3; tentative D call: TRBD1 (6 bases). Looked up from germline, CDR1 is KGHDR and CDR2 is SFDVKD. Between the trimmed V and J ends, which lost 3 bases and 1 base, there was a span of 16 bases. The length of the CDR3 is 17 residues. The CDR3 DNA is TGTGCCACCAGTGATGGCACCCAGGGGTTTCGCACAGATACGCAGTATTTT. It is translated as CATSDGTQGFRTDTQYF.

V gene TRBV20-1 combines with J gene TRBJ2-7, with 8 bases fitting TRBD2. Trimming at V came to 5 bases and at J to 0 bases, leaving 12 bases not matched to a gene. This CDR3 contains 16 residues. Germline V gives CDR1 DFQATT, CDR2 SNEGSKA (reference sequence). CDR3 in DNA: TGCAGTGCTCGGGCGGAGGGTAGCGGGGACTCCTACGAGCAGTACTTC. It yields the protein CSARAEGSGDSYEQYF.

The chain couples TRBV6-1 to TRBJ1-1, with D possibly TRBD1 on 6 matching bases. The CDR3 extends over 13 amino acids. Trimming shortened V by 3 bases and J by 10 bases, and 15 bases separated the two germline ends. Germline V gene sequence: CDR1 MNHNS, CDR2 SASEGT. In DNA form, the CDR3 reads TGTGCCAGCAGTGAGGGGGGGCGCGGGGGAGCTTTCTTT. As protein: CASSEGGRGGAFF.

This clonotype was seen ten or more times. DNA of the CDR3: TGCAGTGCTAGGGACACTGAAGCTTTCTTT. Encoded protein: CSARDTEAFF. The chain uses TRBV20-1 and TRBJ1-1, with no clear D. V was trimmed by 3 bases and J by 3 bases, leaving 2 bases between them. This CDR3 is 10 amino acids long. The germline V gene encodes CDR1 DFQATT and CDR2 SNEGSKA (reference sequence).

This clonotype was detected many times. This chain uses TRBV6-2 or TRBV6-3 with TRBJ2-7; 15 nucleotides line up with TRBD2. From germline, CDR1 is MNHEY and CDR2 SVGEGT. Unmatched junction bases numbered 5, after V lost 6 bases and J lost 5 bases. The CDR3 has 15 residues. DNA for the CDR3: TGTGCCAGCAGGATGGGACTAGCGGGAGGTGACGAGCAGTACTTC. It translates to CASRMGLAGGDEQYF.

This clonotype showed up many times. The chain has TRBV2 and TRBJ2-2, with D uncertain. The CDR3 spans 15 residues. V was pared by 5 bases and J by 3 bases, with 13 bases between. From germline, CDR1 is SNHLY and CDR2 FYNNEI. CDR3: CASSPSGSYTGELFF. Written as DNA, the CDR3 is TGTGCCAGCAGTCCCAGTGGGTCTTACACCGGGGAGCTGTTTTTT.

Many counts were recorded for this clonotype. This chain joins TRBV5-1 and TRBJ2-7, with D possibly matching TRBD2 (5 bases). V lost 5 bases and J 2 bases, leaving 20 bases between the germline ends. The CDR3 is 16 amino acids. Germline V gene sequence: CDR1 SGHRS, CDR2 YFSETQ. The CDR3 sequence: CASRPSRTGSAYEQYF. The DNA of the CDR3 is TGCGCCAGCAGACCCTCCCGGACGGGGAGCGCCTACGAGCAGTACTTC.

This clonotype was counted between two and nine times. The chain combines TRBV18 with TRBJ2-3; 12 nucleotides align to TRBD2. This CDR3 has 16 amino acids. V lost 7 bases and J lost 4; bases outside the gene matches: 9. Per germline, CDR1 KGHSH and CDR2 LQKENI. This CDR3 is CASFEPGLAGSDTQYF. CDR3 DNA: TGTGCCAGCTTCGAACCGGGACTAGCGGGTTCAGATACGCAGTATTTT.

Ten or more counts support this clonotype. J is TRBJ2-1 and V is TRBV5-1; TRBD2 is a possible D gene (5 bases). The CDR3 consists of 12 residues. Trimming removed 0 bases at V and 9 bases at J, with 7 bases between. In germline, CDR1 is SGHRS, CDR2 YFSETQ. The DNA of the CDR3 is TGCGCCAGCAGCTTGGAGGGAGTTGAGCAGTTCTTC. This gives the protein CASSLEGVEQFF.

The chain employs TRBV10-3 and TRBJ1-3; D ambiguous. The CDR3 length is 14 residues. The germline V gene encodes CDR1 ENHRY and CDR2 SYGVKD. Trimming cost V 3 bases and J 0 bases, with 6 bases left between them. As DNA, the CDR3 is TGTGCCATCAGTGATTACAGCTCTGGAAACACCATATATTTT. Amino acids: CAISDYSSGNTIYF.